One sample yielded the 5 T cell receptor beta chains listed below, sequenced in a study of T cell responses to AZD1222 COVID-19 vaccine. Libraries were prepared by immunoSEQ multiplex PCR; TCRdb keeps only in-frame clonotypes and omits some of them. The sample includes more than 110,000 clones, roughly nine tenths of them seen just once. Material: peripheral blood, obtained on day 0 of AZD1222 vaccination. The source is an adult in good health.

The chain combines TRBV19 with TRBJ1-3; TRBD1 matches at 9 bases. The trim removed 10 bases at V and 4 bases at J, leaving 11 bases unmatched. This CDR3 comprises 15 residues. Germline V gene sequence: CDR1 LNHDA, CDR2 SQIVND (reference sequence). The CDR3 nucleotides read TGTGCCACCTCCGAACAGGGGGCAGCGGGAAACACCATATATTTT. It yields the protein CATSEQGAAGNTIYF.

The sample holds one count of this clone. The J gene is TRBJ2-7, the V gene TRBV7-2, with 7 bases fitting TRBD1. The germline V gene encodes CDR1 SGHTA and CDR2 FQGNSA. V gave up 1 base and J gave up 0 bases; unmatched junction bases: 3. The CDR3 spans 15 residues. CDR3 residues: CASSLETGSSYEQYF. The CDR3 bases are TGTGCCAGCAGCTTAGAGACAGGGAGCTCCTACGAGCAGTACTTC.

A few counts support this clone. The chain carries TRBV9 and TRBJ2-7, with 11 bases that match TRBD2. The CDR3 sequence is 14 residues long. J lost 6 bases, V lost 0 bases, and 2 bases had no gene match. Germline loops: CDR1 SGDLS, CDR2 YYNGEE. DNA of the CDR3: TGTGCCAGCAGCGTAGGACTAGCGGGATCCGAGCAGTACTTC. This gives the protein CASSVGLAGSEQYF.

V and J are TRBV2 and TRBJ2-1, with D hard to call. The CDR3 has 16 amino acids. CDR1 is SNHLY, CDR2 FYNNEI, per germline. Trimming removed 3 bases at V and 8 bases at J, with 20 bases between. The CDR3 sequence is CASSEADMAGLHEQFF. The CDR3 DNA sequence: TGTGCCAGCAGTGAGGCTGATATGGCCGGTCTCCATGAGCAGTTCTTC.

The J gene is TRBJ1-1, the V gene TRBV4-1; TRBD1 aligns across 8 bases. CDR1 and CDR2 (germline): MGHRA, YSYEKL. The trim removed 2 bases at V and 5 bases at J, leaving 4 bases unmatched. The CDR3 length is 14 residues. The CDR3 loop is CASSQTRGRTEAFF. In nucleotides, the CDR3 is TGCGCCAGCAGCCAAACCAGGGGGCGGACTGAAGCTTTCTTT.